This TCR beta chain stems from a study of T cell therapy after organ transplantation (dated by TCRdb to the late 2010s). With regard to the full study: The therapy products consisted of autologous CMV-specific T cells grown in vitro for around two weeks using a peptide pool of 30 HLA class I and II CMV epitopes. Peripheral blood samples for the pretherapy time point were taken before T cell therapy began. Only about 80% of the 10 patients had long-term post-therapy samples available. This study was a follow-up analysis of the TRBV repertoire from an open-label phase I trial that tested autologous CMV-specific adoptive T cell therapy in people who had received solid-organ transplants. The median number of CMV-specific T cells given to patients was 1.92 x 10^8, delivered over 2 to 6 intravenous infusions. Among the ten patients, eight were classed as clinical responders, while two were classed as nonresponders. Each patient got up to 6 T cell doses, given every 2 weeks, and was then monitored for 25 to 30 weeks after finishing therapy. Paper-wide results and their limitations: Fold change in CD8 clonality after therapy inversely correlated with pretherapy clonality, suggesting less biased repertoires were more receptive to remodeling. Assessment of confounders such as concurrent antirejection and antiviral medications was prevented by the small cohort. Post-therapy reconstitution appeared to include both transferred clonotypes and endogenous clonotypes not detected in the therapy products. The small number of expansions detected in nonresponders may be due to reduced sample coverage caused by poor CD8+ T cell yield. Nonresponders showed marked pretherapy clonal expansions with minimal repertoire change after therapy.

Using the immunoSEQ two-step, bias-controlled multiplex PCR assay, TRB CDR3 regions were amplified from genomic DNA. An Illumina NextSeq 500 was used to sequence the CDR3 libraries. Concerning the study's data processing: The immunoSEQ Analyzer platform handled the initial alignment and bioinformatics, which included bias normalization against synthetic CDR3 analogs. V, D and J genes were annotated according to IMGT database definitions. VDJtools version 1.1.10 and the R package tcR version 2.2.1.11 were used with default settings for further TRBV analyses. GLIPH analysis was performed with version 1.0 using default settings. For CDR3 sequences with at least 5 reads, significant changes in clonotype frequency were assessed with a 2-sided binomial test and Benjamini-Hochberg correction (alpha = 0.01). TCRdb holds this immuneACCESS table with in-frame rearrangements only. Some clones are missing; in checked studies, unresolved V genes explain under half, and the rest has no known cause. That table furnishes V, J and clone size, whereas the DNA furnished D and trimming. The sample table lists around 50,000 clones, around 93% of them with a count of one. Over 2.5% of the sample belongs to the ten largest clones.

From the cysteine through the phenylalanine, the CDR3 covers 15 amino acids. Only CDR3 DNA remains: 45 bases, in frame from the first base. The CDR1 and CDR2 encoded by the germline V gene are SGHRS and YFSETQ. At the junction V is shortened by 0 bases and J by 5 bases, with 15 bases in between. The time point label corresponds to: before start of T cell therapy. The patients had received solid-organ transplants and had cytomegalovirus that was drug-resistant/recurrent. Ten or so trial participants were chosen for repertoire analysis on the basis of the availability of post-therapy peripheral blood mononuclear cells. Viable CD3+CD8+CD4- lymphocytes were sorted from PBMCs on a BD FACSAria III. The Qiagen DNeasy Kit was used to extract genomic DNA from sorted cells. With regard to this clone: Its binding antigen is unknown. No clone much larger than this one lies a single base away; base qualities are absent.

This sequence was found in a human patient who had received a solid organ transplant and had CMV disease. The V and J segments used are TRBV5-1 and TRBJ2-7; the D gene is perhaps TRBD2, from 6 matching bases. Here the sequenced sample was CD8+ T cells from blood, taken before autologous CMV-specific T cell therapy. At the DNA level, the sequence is TGCGCCAGCAGCTTGGGGGCGGGAACCCCCCACGAGCAGTACTTC. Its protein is CASSLGAGTPHEQYF. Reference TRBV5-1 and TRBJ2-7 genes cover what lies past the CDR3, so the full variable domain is KAGVTQTPRYLIKTRGQQVTLSCSPISGHRSVSWYQQTPGQGLQFLFEYFSETQRNKGNFPGRFSGRQFSNSRSEMNVSTLELGDSALYLCASSLGAGTPHEQYFGPGTRLTVT.